Listed below are T cell receptor beta chains from one sample, sequenced in a study of graft-versus-host responses after intestinal transplantation. Clones were sequenced by immunoSEQ multiplex PCR, and TCRdb holds only the in-frame ones, with some missing. The table includes tens of thousands of clones, about 89% detected once. These receptors lack a known antigen. The sample in question was unstimulated CD4+ T cells sorted from spleen or lymph node cells, obtained before transplant. These TCRs come from a human donor who was the organ donor for an intestinal transplant. Each CDR3 is given with its conserved first and last residue.

V: TRBV2; length: 15; CDR3: CASRGTSVPYNEQFF
V: TRBV10-2; length: 13; CDR3: CASSGQHTETQYF
V: TRBV28; length: 15; CDR3: CASRRQVYSNQPQHF
V: TRBV2; length: 15; CDR3: CASIKRAGGTDTQYF
V: TRBV5-1; length: 14; CDR3: CASSLTGQREKLFF
V: TRBV19; length: 16; CDR3: CASSIGGPAGNQPQHF
V: TRBV5-4; length: 14; CDR3: CASSFGGQYNEQFF
V: TRBV5-1; length: 14; CDR3: CASSFAGGPETQYF
V: TRBV5-4; length: 14; CDR3: CASSRIRDNDEQYF
V: TRBV6-1; length: 16; CDR3: CASSEMEGGGNQPQHF